The source of this T cell receptor beta chain is a study of T cells in Graves' hyperthyroidism and ophthalmopathy. In the study overall: Staff took peripheral blood when the initial diagnosis was made, before any treatment began.

The germline V gene encodes CDR1 SGHVS and CDR2 FQNEAQ. The CDR3 runs 16 residues. Deletions cut 5 bases from V and 7 bases from J, with 20 bases between. Amplification targeted TCR beta CDR3 regions from RNA transcripts. HTBI primers were the set used in a first-round RT-PCR of the TCR CDR3. TCRdb analysed the multiplex PCR reads with MiXCR anew, one entry per CDR3 protein. The data show about 840,000 distinct CDR3 sequences, approximately 40% seen once. These patients, aged 18 to 65, had recently diagnosed hyperthyroidism lasting under 2 months. The chain links TRBV7-8 to TRBJ1-4; tentative D call: TRBD1 (5 bases). Sequencing used blood. The TCR sequence derives from a man in his late teens or twenties with Graves' hyperthyroidism. CDR3 protein: CASSPTRITGGEKLFF. CDR3 DNA sequence: TGTGCCAGCAGCCCGACTAGAATAACGGGGGGTGAAAAACTGTTTTTT. The full variable domain, its missing parts supplied by reference TRBV7-8 and TRBJ1-4, is GAGVSQSPRYKVAKRGQDVALRCDPISGHVSLFWYQQALGQGPEFLTYFQNEAQLDKSGLPSDRFFAERPEGSVSTLKIQRTQQEDSAVYLCASSPTRITGGEKLFFGSGTQLSVL.